This TCR beta chain was captured in a study of T cell changes during pregnancy in multiple sclerosis. Measured with immunoSEQ multiplex PCR; TCRdb has only the in-frame clones, and not every one. The data hold approximately 70,000 clones, with about 90% observed a single time. Looked up from germline, CDR1 is MNHNY and CDR2 is SVGAGI (reference sequence). Trimming cost V 2 bases and J 5 bases, with 12 bases left between them. The CDR3 has 14 residues. The J gene is TRBJ1-1, the V gene TRBV6-6, with TRBD1 as a possible D gene (5 bases). The sample consisted of CD4+ T cells from peripheral blood mononuclear cells, taken before pregnancy. The receptor comes from a female donor with multiple sclerosis, enrolled in a pregnancy study. In DNA, the CDR3 is TGTGCCAGCAGTTACACTATCCGGGGGACTGAAGCTTTCTTT. Translated, it gives CASSYTIRGTEAFF.